Shown below are 8 T cell receptor beta chains from a single sample sequenced in a study of blood T cell repertoires in COVID-19. Sequenced by immunoSEQ multiplex PCR; TCRdb stores in-frame clones only, minus some. Of 85,000 to 100,000 clones in the sample, about 85% were seen once. Sample: peripheral blood. All receptors come from a man aged 60 to 75 with acute or convalescent COVID-19.

The genes are TRBV30 and TRBJ1-2; D might be TRBD1 (6 bases). V lost 5 bases and J lost 7, with 14 bases in between. The CDR3 runs 12 residues. The germline V gene has CDR1 GTSNPN and CDR2 SVGIG (reference sequence). In DNA form, the CDR3 reads TGTGCCTGGTCAGGGGTCCCTGGTGGCTACACCTTC. The encoded protein is CAWSGVPGGYTF.

The chain recombines TRBV5-5 with TRBJ1-3; D uncertain. Germline CDR1 is SGHKS and CDR2 is YYEKEE (reference sequence). Trimming cost V 0 bases and J 0 bases, with 10 bases left between them. This CDR3 region has 16 residues. The CDR3 bases are TGTGCCAGCAGCTTGGAGGCCAGGATCTCTGGAAACACCATATATTTT. Translation gives CASSLEARISGNTIYF.

This sequence joins TRBV24-1 and TRBJ1-5, with D possibly matching TRBD1 (6 bases). Germline assignment: CDR1 KGHDR and CDR2 SFDVKD. V lost 1 base to trimming and J lost 3 bases, with 9 bases between them. The CDR3 has 15 residues. CDR3 protein: CATSDFWDNNQPQHF. CDR3 DNA sequence: TGTGCCACCAGTGATTTTTGGGACAACAATCAGCCCCAGCATTTT.

This clone was picked up a small number of times. The chain joins TRBV7-2 to TRBJ1-5; no clear D gene. Germline V gene sequence: CDR1 SGHTA, CDR2 FQGNSA. Trimming stripped 0 bases from V and 7 bases from J, with 13 bases between. The CDR3 runs to 15 residues. CDR3 protein: CASSLALDGGQPQHF. DNA for the CDR3: TGTGCCAGCAGCTTAGCGCTTGACGGAGGGCAGCCCCAGCATTTT.

This chain links TRBV10-1 with TRBJ2-3; 8 bases map to TRBD2. V lost 2 bases, J lost 5 bases, and 6 bases stayed unmatched. There are 15 residues in the CDR3. CDR1 and CDR2 (germline): WNHNN, SYGVQD (reference sequence). CDR3 loop: CASSEAGGTGDTQYF. CDR3 sequence (DNA): TGCGCCAGCAGTGAGGCGGGAGGTACCGGAGATACGCAGTATTTT.

The chain has TRBV7-2 and TRBJ2-3; 15 bases are a match to TRBD2. Germline values: CDR1 SGHTA, CDR2 FQGNSA. The CDR3 has 16 residues. Trimming removed 5 bases from V and 8 bases from J; junction bases left unmatched: 8. The DNA of the CDR3 is TGTGCCAGCAGCCCTGGACTAGCGGGAGGGCACGTTACGCAGTATTTT. It translates to CASSPGLAGGHVTQYF.

The chain couples TRBV4-1 to TRBJ1-3; D ambiguous. Germline loops: CDR1 MGHRA, CDR2 YSYEKL. The CDR3 runs 12 residues. Trimming removed 6 bases at V and 2 bases at J, with 5 bases between. The DNA of the CDR3 is TGCGCCAGCAGTTTCGCTGGAAACACCATATATTTT. Protein: CASSFAGNTIYF.

The chain recombines TRBV6-2 or TRBV6-3 with TRBJ1-2; no clear D gene. The V and J ends lost 2 bases and 4 bases respectively, with 8 bases between them. The length of the CDR3 is 13 residues. Looked up from germline, CDR1 is MNHEY and CDR2 is SVGEGT. The CDR3 region has the DNA TGTGCCAGCAGTTACCGGGATATCTATGGCTACACCTTC. As protein: CASSYRDIYGYTF.